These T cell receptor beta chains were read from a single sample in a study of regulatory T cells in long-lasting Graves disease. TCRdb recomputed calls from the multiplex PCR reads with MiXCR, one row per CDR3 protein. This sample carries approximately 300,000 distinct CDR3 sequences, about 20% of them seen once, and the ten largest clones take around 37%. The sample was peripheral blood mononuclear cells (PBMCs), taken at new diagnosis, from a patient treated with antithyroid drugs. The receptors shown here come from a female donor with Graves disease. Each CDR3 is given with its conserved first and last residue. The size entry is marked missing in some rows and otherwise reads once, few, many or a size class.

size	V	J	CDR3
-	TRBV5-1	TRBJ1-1	CASSLPSGRTEAFF
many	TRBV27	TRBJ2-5	CASSLWDASKETQYF
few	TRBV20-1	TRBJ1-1	CSAARQLNTEAFF
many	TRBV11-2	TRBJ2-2	CASRTETGTSGRSNTGELFF
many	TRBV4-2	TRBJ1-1	CASSQDAGAYTEAFF
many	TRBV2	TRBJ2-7	CASTRDINSSYEQYF
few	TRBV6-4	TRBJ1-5	CASSERTEGNQPQHF
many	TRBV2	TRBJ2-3	CASRALAGGSTDTQYF
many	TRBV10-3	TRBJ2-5	CAISESAAGETQYF
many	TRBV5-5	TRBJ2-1	CASSLGLARDEQFF
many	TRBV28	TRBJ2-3	CASSLYEGLAATQYF
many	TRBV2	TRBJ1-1	CASNLDGYEAFF
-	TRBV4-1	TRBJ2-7	CASSQGLGQGSYEQYF
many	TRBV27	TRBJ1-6	CASSLGVGGGSSPLHF
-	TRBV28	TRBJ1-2	CASSLEEGLYGYTF
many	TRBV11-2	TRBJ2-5	CASSLELGRVRETQYF
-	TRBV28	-	CASATPYEQYF
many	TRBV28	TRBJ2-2	CASSSQGANTIGELFF
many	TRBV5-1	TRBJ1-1	CASSSEGNTEAFF
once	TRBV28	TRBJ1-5	CASYRGGQPQHF
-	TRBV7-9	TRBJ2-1	CASSSSGSWNEQFF
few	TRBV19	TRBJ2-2	CASSTPRDAGELFF
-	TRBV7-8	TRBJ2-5	CASSAETARETQYF
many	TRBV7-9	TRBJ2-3	CATRGGTTDTQYF
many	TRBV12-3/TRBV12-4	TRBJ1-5	CASSIYRDGQPQHF
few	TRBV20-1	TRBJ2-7	CSALRDFQYEQYF
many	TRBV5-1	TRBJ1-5	CASSWGTGTQPQHF
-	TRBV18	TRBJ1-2	CASSPPDRLNYGYTF
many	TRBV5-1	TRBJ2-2	CASSVGLANTGELFF
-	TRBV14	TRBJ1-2	CASSPRPQGYTF
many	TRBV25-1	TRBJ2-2	CASSEYTGELFF
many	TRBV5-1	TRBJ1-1	CASSLQLNTEAFF
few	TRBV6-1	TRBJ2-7	CASSLSSATDLGQYF
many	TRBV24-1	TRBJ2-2	CATSDMTGGTGELFF
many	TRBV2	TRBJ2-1	CASSSDSYNEQFF
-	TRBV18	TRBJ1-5	CASSLGTERGNQPQHF
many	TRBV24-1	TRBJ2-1	CATSVSAGRGNEQFF
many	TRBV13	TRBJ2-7	CASSLARGYYEQYF
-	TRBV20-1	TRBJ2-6	CSARGRIGSGANVLTF
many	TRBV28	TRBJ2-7	CASSLGGNTYEQYF
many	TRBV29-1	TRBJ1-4	CSVEGAVQGLFF
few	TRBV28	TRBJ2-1	CASSRDSGNYNEQFF
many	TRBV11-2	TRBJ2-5	CASSLGSLGRWQETQYF
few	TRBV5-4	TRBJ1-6	CASSLVGTDNSPLHF